Following are 26 T cell receptor beta chains from one sample sequenced in a study of shared clonotypes between healthy human individuals (dated by TCRdb to the early 2020s). Library generation was performed with the immunoSEQ multiplex PCR assay. TCRdb took this table from immuneACCESS and kept in-frame rearrangements with V and J called. Such tables lack part of the clones; where checked against another copy, unresolved V genes explain under half of the gap, and the rest is unexplained. Within this sample are over a million clones, with around 78% of them counted one time only. The top ten clonotypes cover 0.5% to 0.65% of the sample. Sequenced sample: memory CD4+ T cells from PBMCs. Sample cell subset or site, as interpreted from the label and publication: CD45RA-negative fraction. Every receptor here comes from a man aged 18 to 29 in good health. Some clones in this sample may be carry-over from other donors' samples.

Points on this clone: This may arise from a read error, as a much more abundant clone is one base away. V and J are TRBV4-2 and TRBJ2-1; tentative D call: TRBD2 (6 bases). CDR1 is LGHNA and CDR2 is YNFKEQ in the germline V gene. V was shortened by 3 bases and J by 6 bases, with 15 bases between the two germline ends. There are 15 residues in the CDR3. The CDR3 spells CASSQGTHEPNEQFF. The CDR3 DNA follows: TGTGCCAGCAGCCAGGGGACTCATGAGCCCAATGAGCAGTTCTTC.

This clone has a handful of counts. The genes are TRBV19 and TRBJ1-1; 10 nucleotides match TRBD1. Germline assignment: CDR1 LNHDA and CDR2 SQIVND (reference sequence). The CDR3 spans 14 residues. With V trimmed by 6 bases and J by 4 bases, 5 bases remained unmatched. CDR3 loop: CASRPGQGVTEAFF. Here the CDR3 DNA reads TGTGCCAGTAGGCCTGGACAGGGGGTCACTGAAGCTTTCTTT. Combining the CDR3 with reference TRBV19 and TRBJ1-1 gives the whole variable domain DGGITQSPKYLFRKEGQNVTLSCEQNLNHDAMYWYRQDPGQGLRLIYYSQIVNDFQKGDIAEGYSVSREKKESFPLTVTSAQKNPTAFYLCASRPGQGVTEAFFGQGTRLTVV.

The CDR3 coding sequence is TGTGCCAGCAGTGAAGAAGCGTATGCGTTCTACGAGCAGTACTTC. Encoded protein: CASSEEAYAFYEQYF. The gene calls are TRBV2 and TRBJ2-7; D gene ambiguous. The CDR3 has 15 amino acids. Germline V lookup: CDR1 SNHLY, CDR2 FYNNEI. Trimming took off 1 base at V and 3 bases at J, with 13 bases between the two ends. The variable domain in full, with the rest retrieved from reference TRBV2 and TRBJ2-7, is EPEVTQTPSHQVTQMGQEVILRCVPISNHLYFYWYRQILGQKVEFLVSFYNNEISEKSEIFDDQFSVERPDGSNFTLKIRSTKLEDSAMYFCASSEEAYAFYEQYFGPGTRLTVT.

The CDR3: CASSLSGTGRYEQYF. The CDR3 coding sequence is TGTGCCAGCAGCCTCTCGGGGACAGGGCGCTACGAGCAGTACTTC. V is TRBV11-1 and J is TRBJ2-7; 9 nucleotides align to TRBD1. V lost 5 bases, J lost 3 bases, and 8 bases stayed unmatched. CDR3 size: 15 residues. The germline CDR1 and CDR2 sequences are SGHAT and FQDESV (reference sequence).

The V call is TRBV5-1, the J call TRBJ1-2; TRBD1 aligns across 8 bases. Germline CDR1 SGHRS, CDR2 YFSETQ. The CDR3 is made up of 19 amino acids. The V and J ends lost 2 bases and 7 bases, in that order; junction bases with no gene match: 22. The CDR3 loop reads CASSFWVPGQDRTRGGYTF. CDR3 bases: TGCGCCAGCAGCTTTTGGGTCCCGGGACAGGACCGCACCAGGGGTGGCTACACCTTC.

This clone occurred a few times. V and J are TRBV5-1 and TRBJ1-1; D remains unclear. This CDR3 region has 13 residues. Trimming cost V 4 bases and J 4 bases, with 11 bases left between them. Germline assignment: CDR1 SGHRS and CDR2 YFSETQ. The CDR3 DNA follows: TGCGCCAGCAGCCCCCTCATGGGCACTGAAGCTTTCTTT. Its protein product is CASSPLMGTEAFF.

This clone has a handful of counts. A much larger clone differs by one base, so this may be a read error. The rearrangement uses TRBV29-1 and TRBJ2-7; 7 bases agree with TRBD1. Germline V gene sequence: CDR1 SQVTM, CDR2 ANQGSEA. This CDR3 is 12 amino acids long. Trimming removed 7 bases from V and 6 bases from J; junction bases left unmatched: 9. For the CDR3, the DNA is TGCAGCGCCCGGGACAGAGTCTGCGAGCAGTACTTC. This translates into CSARDRVCEQYF.

This clone was seen more than once but under ten times. The chain employs TRBV28 and TRBJ1-5; 7 bases are a match to TRBD1. J gave up 3 bases and V 5 bases, and 7 bases lay outside the gene matches. The V gene's germline CDR1 is MDHEN and CDR2 SYDVKM. CDR3 length: 15 residues. The CDR3 loop is CASSNRQGNNQPQHF. CDR3 coding DNA: TGTGCCAGCAGTAATCGACAGGGAAACAATCAGCCCCAGCATTTT.

This chain links TRBV28 with TRBJ1-4; a possible D gene is TRBD1 (6 bases). Trimming removed 3 bases from V and 7 bases from J, with 18 bases in between. The CDR3 loop spans 16 amino acids. Germline V gene sequence: CDR1 MDHEN, CDR2 SYDVKM. CDR3 amino acids: CASSFQTAGRGEKLFF. CDR3 in DNA: TGTGCCAGCAGTTTCCAAACCGCGGGCAGGGGTGAAAAACTGTTTTTT. Full variable domain (rest looked up from reference TRBV28 and TRBJ1-4): DVKVTQSSRYLVKRTGEKVFLECVQDMDHENMFWYRQDPGLGLRLIYFSYDVKMKEKGDIPEGYSVSREKKERFSLILESASTNQTSMYLCASSFQTAGRGEKLFFGSGTQLSVL.

The CDR3 loop reads CASSLSDQPQHF. The CDR3 region has the DNA TGTGCCAGCAGCCTATCTGATCAGCCCCAGCATTTT. V is TRBV5-6 and J is TRBJ1-5; D remains unclear. V was shortened by 4 bases and J by 5 bases, with 7 bases between the two germline ends. The germline V gene encodes CDR1 SGHDT and CDR2 YYEEEE. CDR3 length: 12 residues.

Of note for this clone: This may stem from a read error, because a much larger clone lies one nucleotide away. This same CDR3 is encoded by further DNA sequences in the sample. J is TRBJ1-3 and V is TRBV29-1; D is undetermined. V gave up 7 bases and J gave up 3 bases, with 13 bases separating them. This CDR3 region has 13 residues. The germline gives CDR1 SQVTM, CDR2 ANQGSEA. The CDR3 protein is CSGGRADGNTIYF. The CDR3 nucleotides are TGCAGCGGTGGTAGGGCAGATGGAAACACCATATATTTT.

This clone was counted a few times. The chain links TRBV5-1 to TRBJ2-2, with 8 bases aligning to TRBD2. After removal of 2 bases from V and 2 bases from J, the junction contained 2 bases not matched to a gene. This CDR3 has 15 residues. CDR1 and CDR2 from the germline V gene are SGHRS and YFSETQ. The CDR3 protein is CASSFTSGNTGELFF. Here the CDR3 DNA reads TGCGCCAGCAGCTTCACTAGCGGTAACACCGGGGAGCTGTTTTTT.

Concerning this clone: Distinct nucleotide sequences in the sample also encode this CDR3. The chain uses TRBV30 and TRBJ2-7; no firm D call. The CDR3 runs 14 residues. Germline V gives CDR1 GTSNPN, CDR2 SVGIG (reference sequence). V shed 0 bases and J shed 3 bases, with 12 bases lying between them. CDR3: CAWSVGGLDYEQYF. The CDR3 DNA reads as TGTGCCTGGAGTGTTGGTGGGCTGGACTACGAGCAGTACTTC.

The chain is built from TRBV7-9 and TRBJ1-3, with D unresolved. V dropped 5 bases and J dropped 0 bases, with 14 bases sitting between them. This CDR3 spans 16 amino acids. Per germline, CDR1 SEHNR and CDR2 FQNEAQ (reference sequence). CDR3 residues: CASSPATPSSGNTIYF. The CDR3 nucleotides are TGTGCCAGCAGCCCGGCCACACCCTCCTCTGGAAACACCATATATTTT.

This clone showed up just a few times. This chain links TRBV28 with TRBJ1-4; tentatively, D is TRBD1 (6 bases). V dropped 7 bases and J dropped 8 bases, with 14 bases sitting between them. The CDR3 is 13 amino acids. Germline V gene data show CDR1 as MDHEN and CDR2 as SYDVKM. The CDR3 reads CASTWGPDEKLFF. CDR3 sequence (DNA): TGTGCCAGCACCTGGGGGCCGGACGAAAAACTGTTTTTT. The full variable domain, rest sourced from reference TRBV28 and TRBJ1-4, is DVKVTQSSRYLVKRTGEKVFLECVQDMDHENMFWYRQDPGLGLRLIYFSYDVKMKEKGDIPEGYSVSREKKERFSLILESASTNQTSMYLCASTWGPDEKLFFGSGTQLSVL.

This clone occurred a few times. The V gene is TRBV7-4, the J gene TRBJ1-2; D is uncertain. The CDR3 loop spans 16 amino acids. The germline V and J ends were trimmed by 5 bases and 4 bases, with 20 bases remaining between them. Germline assignment: CDR1 SGHVT and CDR2 SQSDAQ. CDR3 region: CASSRLPARKTYGYTF. CDR3 DNA: TGTGCCAGCAGCCGTTTACCAGCTCGAAAGACCTATGGCTACACCTTC.

This chain links TRBV6-5 with TRBJ2-7, with 9 bases aligning to TRBD1. The J segment lost 3 bases and the V segment lost 6 bases, leaving 6 bases of the junction unmatched. Germline V gene sequence: CDR1 MNHEY, CDR2 SVGAGI. There are 14 residues in the CDR3. CDR3 residues: CASSPGQGHYEQYF. The DNA for the CDR3 is TGTGCCAGCAGCCCTGGACAGGGGCACTACGAGCAGTACTTC.

The V call is TRBV5-1, the J call TRBJ1-1; tentative D call: TRBD1 (5 bases). The germline gives CDR1 SGHRS, CDR2 YFSETQ. The CDR3 is 15 amino acids. V shed 2 bases and J shed 1 base, with 12 bases lying between them. The CDR3 region is CASSFGIGGNTEAFF. The CDR3 nucleotides read TGCGCCAGCAGCTTTGGAATTGGGGGGAACACTGAAGCTTTCTTT.

This clone was detected only once. The chain uses TRBV5-6 and TRBJ2-4; 8 bases match TRBD1. V was clipped by 1 base and J by 7 bases; unmatched bases: 7. CDR1 and CDR2 from the germline V gene are SGHDT and YYEEEE. The CDR3 has 15 residues. CDR3 sequence reads: CASSLSGGASNIQYF. The CDR3 DNA sequence: TGTGCCAGCAGCTTGTCAGGGGGCGCGTCGAACATTCAGTACTTC. Based on the CDR3 plus reference TRBV5-6 and TRBJ2-4, the full variable domain is DAGVTQSPTHLIKTRGQQVTLRCSPKSGHDTVSWYQQALGQGPQFIFQYYEEEERQRGNFPDRFSGHQFPNYSSELNVNALLLGDSALYLCASSLSGGASNIQYFGAGTRLSVL.

This clone showed up just a few times. The J gene is TRBJ2-1, the V gene TRBV7-3, with D perhaps being TRBD1 or TRBD2 (5 bases each). With 5 bases removed from V and 7 bases from J, the gap between germline ends came to 12 bases. Germline CDR1 is SGHTA and CDR2 is FQGTGA. The CDR3 extends over 13 amino acids. In nucleotides, the CDR3 is TGTGCCAGCAGCCAAGGGACCGGAAATGAGCAGTTCTTC. Translated, it gives CASSQGTGNEQFF.

The chain links TRBV19 to TRBJ1-2, with TRBD1 as a possible D gene (5 bases). CDR1 and CDR2 from the germline V gene are LNHDA and SQIVND (reference sequence). V was shortened by 0 bases and J by 4 bases, with 27 bases between the two germline ends. This CDR3 has 20 residues. The CDR3 spells CASSIDRGGGRQTRAYGYTF. The CDR3 DNA reads TGTGCCAGTAGTATAGATCGGGGAGGAGGACGACAGACCCGGGCCTATGGCTACACCTTC.

The rearrangement joins TRBV5-1 to TRBJ1-1, with 8 bases aligning to TRBD1. Looked up from germline, CDR1 is SGHRS and CDR2 is YFSETQ. The trim removed 1 base at V and 1 base at J, leaving 3 bases unmatched. The CDR3 is made up of 15 amino acids. CDR3 sequence: CASSLPGGPNTEAFF. CDR3 DNA: TGCGCCAGCAGCTTGCCAGGGGGCCCGAACACTGAAGCTTTCTTT.

This chain joins TRBV2 and TRBJ1-1; TRBD1 is a possible D gene (6 bases). The V end was cut by 5 bases, the J end by 3 bases, with 10 bases between. Germline V gives CDR1 SNHLY, CDR2 FYNNEI. The CDR3 consists of 13 residues. The CDR3 is CASSTRTDTEAFF. CDR3 nucleotide sequence: TGTGCCAGCAGTACCCGGACAGACACTGAAGCTTTCTTT. Together with reference TRBV2 and TRBJ1-1, the CDR3 gives the full variable domain: EPEVTQTPSHQVTQMGQEVILRCVPISNHLYFYWYRQILGQKVEFLVSFYNNEISEKSEIFDDQFSVERPDGSNFTLKIRSTKLEDSAMYFCASSTRTDTEAFFGQGTRLTVV.

This clone was seen a few times. Other DNA sequences in the sample encode the same CDR3. V usage is TRBV5-1 and J usage is TRBJ2-2, with TRBD1 matching 7 bases. This CDR3 spans 16 amino acids. The germline V gene encodes CDR1 SGHRS and CDR2 YFSETQ. J gave up 0 bases and V 4 bases, and 6 bases lay outside the gene matches. CDR3 sequence reads: CASSPPGQANTGELFF. In DNA form, the CDR3 reads TGCGCCAGCAGCCCTCCTGGACAGGCGAACACCGGGGAGCTGTTTTTT.

The chain joins TRBV6-1 to TRBJ1-3; TRBD1 might be the D (5 bases). Trimming shortened V by 0 bases and J by 15 bases, and 15 bases separated the two germline ends. Germline values: CDR1 MNHNS, CDR2 SASEGT. CDR3 size: 13 residues. The CDR3 loop reads CASSEARDLKQYF. The CDR3 DNA is TGTGCCAGCAGTGAAGCGAGGGACCTGAAGCAATATTTT.

This clone was seen once. Given a much more abundant clone one base away, this may be a read error. This rearrangement joins TRBV25-1 to TRBJ2-7; 7 nucleotides line up with TRBD1. The CDR3 consists of 14 residues. Per the germline V gene, CDR1 is MGHDK and CDR2 is SYGVNS. The V gene end was trimmed by 5 bases and the J gene end by 4 bases; junction bases not matched to a gene: 8. CDR3 loop: CASSRIGGTYEQYF. The CDR3, as DNA: TGTGCCAGCAGTCGGATAGGGGGCACATACGAGCAGTACTTC.